Sequencing of this T cell receptor beta chain was carried out in a study of CD8 T cells in ankylosing spondylitis. Findings and caveats of the study: According to the report, clones linked to the disease were significantly enriched in matched synovial fluid samples taken from ankylosing spondylitis patients. A TCR beta motif of eight highly homologous variants appeared characteristic of ankylosing spondylitis blood. Clones linked to disease, bearing a CD8+ phenotype, were relatively rare in peripheral blood.

CDR1 is ENHRY, CDR2 SYGVKD, per germline. The V and J ends lost 0 bases and 0 bases, in that order; junction bases with no gene match: 6. The CDR3 is made up of 19 amino acids. Scientists made TCR beta libraries using quantitative 5'-RACE with molecular barcodes. A single record per CDR3 protein comes from TCRdb applying MiXCR to the 5' RACE reads. In the table there are 190,000 or so distinct CDR3 sequences, 9.5% to 15% of which are singletons. The sample holds a few counts of this clonotype. What it binds is not known. V is TRBV10-3 and J is TRBJ1-3; 12 bases align to TRBD1. The sample consisted of blood, either unsorted or a sorted T cell fraction (not recorded which). The source of this sequence is a male donor with ankylosing spondylitis or in good health (not recorded which). The DNA of the CDR3 is TGTGCCATCAGTGAGTCGGGACAGGGGGCTCGCTTCTCTGGAAACACCATATATTTT. Amino acid sequence: CAISESGQGARFSGNTIYF.